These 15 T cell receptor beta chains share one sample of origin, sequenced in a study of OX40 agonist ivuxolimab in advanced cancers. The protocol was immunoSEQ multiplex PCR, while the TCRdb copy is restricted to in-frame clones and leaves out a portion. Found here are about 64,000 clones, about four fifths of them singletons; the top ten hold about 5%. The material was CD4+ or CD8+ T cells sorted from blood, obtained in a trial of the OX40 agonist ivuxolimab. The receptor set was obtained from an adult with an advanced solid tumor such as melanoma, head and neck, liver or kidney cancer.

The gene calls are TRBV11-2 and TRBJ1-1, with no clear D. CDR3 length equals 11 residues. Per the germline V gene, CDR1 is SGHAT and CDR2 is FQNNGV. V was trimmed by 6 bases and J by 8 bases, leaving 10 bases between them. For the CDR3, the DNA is TGTGCCAGCAGTCTTACCCGGGAAGCTTTCTTT. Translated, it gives CASSLTREAFF.

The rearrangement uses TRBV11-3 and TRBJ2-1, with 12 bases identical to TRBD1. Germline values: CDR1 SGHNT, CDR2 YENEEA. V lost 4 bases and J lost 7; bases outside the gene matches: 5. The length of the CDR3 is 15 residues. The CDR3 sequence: CASSSGQGAGNEQFF. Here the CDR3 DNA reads TGTGCCAGCAGCTCGGGACAGGGGGCTGGAAATGAGCAGTTCTTC.

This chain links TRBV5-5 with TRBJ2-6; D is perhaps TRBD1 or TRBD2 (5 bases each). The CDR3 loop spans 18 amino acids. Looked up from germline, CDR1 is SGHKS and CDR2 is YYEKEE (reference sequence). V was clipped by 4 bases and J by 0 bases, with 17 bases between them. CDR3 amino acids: CASSLTGTSGSGANVLTF. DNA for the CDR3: TGTGCCAGCAGCCTCACCGGGACGTCCGGCTCTGGGGCCAACGTCCTGACTTTC. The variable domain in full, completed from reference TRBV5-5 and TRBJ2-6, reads DAGVTQSPTHLIKTRGQQVTLRCSPISGHKSVSWYQQVLGQGPQFIFQYYEKEERGRGNFPDRFSARQFPNYSSELNVNALLLGDSALYLCASSLTGTSGSGANVLTFGAGSRLTVL.

CDR3 DNA: TGTGCCAGCAGCTTGGTGGGGGCGGGGCACCAAGAGACCCAGTACTTC. This codes for CASSLVGAGHQETQYF. The V gene is TRBV5-5, the J gene TRBJ2-5; D possibly uses TRBD1 or TRBD2 (6 bases each). This CDR3 region has 16 residues. Trimming pared 0 bases from V and 0 bases from J, leaving 12 bases between. CDR1 is SGHKS, CDR2 YYEKEE, per germline (reference sequence).

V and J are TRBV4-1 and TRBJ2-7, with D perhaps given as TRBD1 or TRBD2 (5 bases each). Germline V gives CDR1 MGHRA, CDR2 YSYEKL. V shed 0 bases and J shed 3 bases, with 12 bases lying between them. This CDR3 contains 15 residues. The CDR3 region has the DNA TGCGCCAGCAGCCAAGATCCGGGAAGGGGCTACGAGCAGTACTTC. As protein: CASSQDPGRGYEQYF.

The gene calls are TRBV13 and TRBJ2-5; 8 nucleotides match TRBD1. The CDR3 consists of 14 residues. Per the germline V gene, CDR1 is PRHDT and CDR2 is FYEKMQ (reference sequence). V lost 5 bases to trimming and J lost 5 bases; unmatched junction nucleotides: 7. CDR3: CASSPDRGGETQYF. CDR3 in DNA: TGTGCCAGCAGCCCCGACAGGGGCGGGGAGACCCAGTACTTC.

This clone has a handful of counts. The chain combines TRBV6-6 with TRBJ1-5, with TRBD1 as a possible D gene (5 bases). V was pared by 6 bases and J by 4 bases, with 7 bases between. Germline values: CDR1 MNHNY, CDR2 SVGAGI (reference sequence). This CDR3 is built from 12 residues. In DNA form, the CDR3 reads TGTGCCAGCAGCGACAGTAATCAGCCCCAGCATTTT. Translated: CASSDSNQPQHF.

CDR3 protein: CATSSYIVTEAFF. The CDR3 nucleotides are TGTGCCACCAGCAGTTACATCGTAACTGAAGCTTTCTTT. The chain is built from TRBV15 and TRBJ1-1; no definite D call. Germline V CDR1 and CDR2: LNHNV, YYDKDF (reference sequence). Trimming left V 3 bases short and J 5 bases short, with 10 bases between. This CDR3 has 13 residues.

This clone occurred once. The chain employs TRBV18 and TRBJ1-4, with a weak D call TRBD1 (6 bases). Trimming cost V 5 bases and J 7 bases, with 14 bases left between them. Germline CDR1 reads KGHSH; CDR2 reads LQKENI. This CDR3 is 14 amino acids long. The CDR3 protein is CASSERRGGEKLFF. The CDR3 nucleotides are TGTGCCAGCTCAGAACGAAGGGGGGGTGAAAAACTGTTTTTT.

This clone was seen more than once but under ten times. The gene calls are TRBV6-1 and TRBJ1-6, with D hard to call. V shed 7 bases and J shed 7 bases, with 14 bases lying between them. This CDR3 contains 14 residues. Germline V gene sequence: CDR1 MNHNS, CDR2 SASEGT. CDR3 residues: CASKVKGGNSPLHF. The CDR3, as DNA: TGTGCCAGCAAGGTCAAGGGAGGGAATTCACCCCTCCACTTT.

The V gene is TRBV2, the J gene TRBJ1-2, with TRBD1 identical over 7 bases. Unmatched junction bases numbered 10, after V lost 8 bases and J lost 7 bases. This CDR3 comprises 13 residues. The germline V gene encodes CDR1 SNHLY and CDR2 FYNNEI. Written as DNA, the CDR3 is TGTGCCAGCGACCGGACAGGTATGAGTGGCTACACCTTC. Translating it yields CASDRTGMSGYTF.

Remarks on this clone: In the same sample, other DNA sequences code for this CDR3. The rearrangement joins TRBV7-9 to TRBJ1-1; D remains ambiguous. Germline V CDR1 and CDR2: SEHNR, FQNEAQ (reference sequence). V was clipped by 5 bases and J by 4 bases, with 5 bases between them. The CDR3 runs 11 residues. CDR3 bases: TGTGCCAGCAGCCCCGGCACTGAAGCTTTCTTT. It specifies CASSPGTEAFF.

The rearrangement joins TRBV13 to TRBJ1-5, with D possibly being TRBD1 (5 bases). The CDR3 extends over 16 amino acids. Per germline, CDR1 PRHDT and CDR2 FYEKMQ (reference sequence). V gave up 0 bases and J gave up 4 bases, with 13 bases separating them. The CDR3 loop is CASSLGAEGRNQPQHF. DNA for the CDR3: TGTGCCAGCAGCTTAGGCGCGGAGGGACGGAATCAGCCCCAGCATTTT. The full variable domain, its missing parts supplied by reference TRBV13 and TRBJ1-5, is AAGVIQSPRHLIKEKRETATLKCYPIPRHDTVYWYQQGPGQDPQFLISFYEKMQSDKGSIPDRFSAQQFSDYHSELNMSSLELGDSALYFCASSLGAEGRNQPQHFGDGTRLSIL.

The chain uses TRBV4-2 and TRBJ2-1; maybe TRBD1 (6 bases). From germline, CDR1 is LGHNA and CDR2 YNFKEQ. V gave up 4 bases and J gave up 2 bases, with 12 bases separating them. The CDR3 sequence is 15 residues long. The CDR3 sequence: CASSRAGETYNEQFF. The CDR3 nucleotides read TGTGCCAGCAGCCGGGCAGGGGAAACCTACAATGAGCAGTTCTTC.

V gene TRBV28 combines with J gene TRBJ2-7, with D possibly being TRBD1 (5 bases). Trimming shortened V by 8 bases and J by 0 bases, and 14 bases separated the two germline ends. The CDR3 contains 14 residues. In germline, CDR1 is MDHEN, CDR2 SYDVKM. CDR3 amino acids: CASLRGQGSYEQYF. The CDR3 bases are TGTGCCAGCTTAAGGGGCCAGGGCTCCTACGAGCAGTACTTC.